The 15 T cell receptor beta chains presented below share a single source sample, sequenced in a study of beta chain features in type 1 diabetes. Study outcomes and limitations: Researchers report that Type 1 diabetes patients had moderately but significantly shorter TCRB CDR3s across all four CD4+ subsets.

Of the isolated RNA, all was reverse transcribed, and so the sequenced material was expressed TCRB transcripts. TCRdb's copy holds only in-frame clones and misses some; the assay was immunoSEQ multiplex PCR. Of roughly 730,000 clones in the sample, 13% were seen once. No cognate antigen is known for these TCRs. Material for sequencing was naive CD4+ T cells from blood. Receptors originate from a young man with type 1 diabetes.

This clone appeared a few times. The rearrangement links TRBV4-1 to TRBJ2-1; possible D gene TRBD2, 6 bases. V dropped 4 bases and J dropped 0 bases, with 19 bases sitting between them. This CDR3 region has 18 residues. CDR1 and CDR2 from the germline V gene are MGHRA and YSYEKL. The CDR3 loop is CASSLKWHTGVSYNEQFF. The CDR3 DNA is TGCGCCAGCAGCCTAAAGTGGCATACGGGGGTCTCCTACAATGAGCAGTTCTTC.

The chain joins TRBV5-1 to TRBJ2-2, with a tentative D call TRBD1 (6 bases). From germline, CDR1 is SGHRS and CDR2 YFSETQ. There are 14 residues in the CDR3. With 0 bases removed from V and 4 bases from J, the gap between germline ends came to 7 bases. In nucleotides, the CDR3 is TGCGCCAGCAGCTTGGCAGGGGTCACCGGGGAGCTGTTTTTT. This translates into CASSLAGVTGELFF.

The genes are TRBV9 and TRBJ1-5; no clear D. V was trimmed by 0 bases and J by 4 bases, leaving 11 bases between them. Germline-derived CDR1 and CDR2 are SGDLS and YYNGEE. This CDR3 spans 15 amino acids. The CDR3 region has the DNA TGTGCCAGCAGCGTAGGGGAAGGGAAAAATCAGCCCCAGCATTTT. Its translation is CASSVGEGKNQPQHF.

The chain joins TRBV9 to TRBJ2-3, with D possibly being TRBD2 (5 bases). V gave up 4 bases and J gave up 2 bases, with 11 bases separating them. The length of the CDR3 is 14 residues. Germline values: CDR1 SGDLS, CDR2 YYNGEE. The chain's CDR3 is CASSIGRDTDTQYF. DNA of the CDR3: TGTGCCAGCAGCATCGGACGGGACACAGATACGCAGTATTTT. Full variable domain (remainder filled in from reference TRBV9 and TRBJ2-3): DSGVTQTPKHLITATGQRVTLRCSPRSGDLSVYWYQQSLDQGLQFLIQYYNGEERAKGNILERFSAQQFPDLHSELNLSSLELGDSALYFCASSIGRDTDTQYFGPGTRLTVL.

The V gene is TRBV15, the J gene TRBJ1-2; a weak D match, TRBD1 (5 bases). The V gene's germline CDR1 is LNHNV and CDR2 YYDKDF (reference sequence). V was clipped by 6 bases and J by 1 base, with 12 bases between them. This CDR3 is built from 14 residues. The CDR3 coding sequence is TGTGCCACCAGACCGGGGCAAGATAACTATGGCTACACCTTC. Residues: CATRPGQDNYGYTF. Looking up the rest from reference TRBV15 and TRBJ1-2 gives the full variable domain: DAMVIQNPRYQVTQFGKPVTLSCSQTLNHNVMYWYQQKSSQAPKLLFHYYDKDFNNEADTPDNFQSRRPNTSFCFLDIRSPGLGDTAMYLCATRPGQDNYGYTFGSGTRLTVV.

DNA for the CDR3: TGTGCCCTCGCCGCCGGCTCCTACGAGCAGTACTTC. It codes for CALAAGSYEQYF. V usage is TRBV30 and J usage is TRBJ2-7; D is unresolved. Germline assignment: CDR1 GTSNPN and CDR2 SVGIG (reference sequence). V lost 8 bases to trimming and J lost 0 bases, with 11 bases between them. The CDR3 consists of 12 residues.

J is TRBJ1-3 and V is TRBV30, with D unresolved. The V end was cut by 2 bases, the J end by 4 bases, with 9 bases between. Germline V gene lookup returns CDR1 GTSNPN and CDR2 SVGIG (reference sequence). The CDR3 has 13 residues. The CDR3 spells CAWSQKPGNTIYF. The CDR3 DNA is TGTGCCTGGAGTCAAAAGCCGGGAAACACCATATATTTT.

This chain uses TRBV30 with TRBJ1-1; D is unresolved. The CDR3 is 14 residues long. Germline loops: CDR1 GTSNPN, CDR2 SVGIG (reference sequence). V was clipped by 0 bases and J by 5 bases, with 13 bases between them. In nucleotides, the CDR3 is TGTGCCTGGAGTGTCGTGGTTTCAGGAACTGAAGCTTTCTTT. Its protein product is CAWSVVVSGTEAFF.

This clone has a handful of counts. V gene TRBV5-1 combines with J gene TRBJ2-3; D unresolved. The germline gives CDR1 SGHRS, CDR2 YFSETQ. V lost 0 bases and J lost 2, with 10 bases in between. The CDR3 totals 15 residues. CDR3 loop: CASSLGLVSTDTQYF. The CDR3 bases are TGCGCCAGCAGCTTGGGCCTCGTTTCCACAGATACGCAGTATTTT.

The chain carries TRBV7-9 and TRBJ1-5, with unresolved D. Germline V gives CDR1 SEHNR, CDR2 FQNEAQ (reference sequence). The CDR3 totals 13 residues. Trimming removed 5 bases from V and 7 bases from J, with 12 bases in between. The CDR3 is CASSPEAEQPQHF. The CDR3 bases are TGTGCCAGCAGCCCCGAAGCTGAGCAGCCCCAGCATTTT.

This clone was observed a few times. The CDR3 DNA follows: TGTGCCAGCAGTTCGCCGGGACAGGGTAGTGCCGGGGAGCTGTTTTTT. This encodes CASSSPGQGSAGELFF. This chain links TRBV7-3 with TRBJ2-2, with 9 bases lining up with TRBD1. The germline V gene has CDR1 SGHTA and CDR2 FQGTGA. The CDR3 runs to 16 residues. V shed 6 bases, J shed 6 bases, and the junction held 11 bases outside the gene matches. Complete variable domain (other parts from reference TRBV7-3 and TRBJ2-2): GAGVSQTPSNKVTEKGKYVELRCDPISGHTALYWYRQSLGQGPEFLIYFQGTGAADDSGLPNDRFFAVRPEGSVSTLKIQRTERGDSAVYLCASSSPGQGSAGELFFGEGSRLTVL.

V and J are TRBV15 and TRBJ1-1; a possible D gene is TRBD1 (5 bases). CDR1 and CDR2 (germline): LNHNV, YYDKDF (reference sequence). V shed 5 bases and J shed 0 bases, with 10 bases lying between them. This CDR3 is built from 14 residues. CDR3 loop: CATSGAPMNTEAFF. The CDR3 DNA sequence: TGTGCCACCAGCGGGGCCCCGATGAACACTGAAGCTTTCTTT.

The V and J genes are TRBV4-2 and TRBJ1-4, with 8 bases lining up with TRBD1. The CDR3 runs 15 residues. Germline lookup yields CDR1 LGHNA and CDR2 YNFKEQ. V gave up 4 bases and J gave up 8 bases; unmatched junction bases: 9. The CDR3: CASSPSDRGGEKLFF. CDR3 in DNA: TGTGCCAGCAGCCCCTCCGACAGGGGAGGGGAAAAACTGTTTTTT.

In its sample, this clone was seen a few times. The CDR3 spells CASRARMNTEAFF. CDR3 coding DNA: TGTGCCAGCAGGGCACGCATGAACACTGAAGCTTTCTTT. V usage is TRBV28 and J usage is TRBJ1-1; no reliable D call. The CDR3 sequence is 13 residues long. The germline V gene encodes CDR1 MDHEN and CDR2 SYDVKM. The germline V and J ends were trimmed by 6 bases and 0 bases, with 8 bases remaining between them.

The chain recombines TRBV30 with TRBJ2-7; weak D call: TRBD2 (6 bases). Germline V CDR1 and CDR2: GTSNPN, SVGIG (reference sequence). Trimming pared 5 bases from V and 5 bases from J, leaving 22 bases between. The CDR3 is 15 amino acids. This chain's CDR3 is CAWGPVRAGKHEQYF. CDR3 DNA sequence: TGTGCCTGGGGGCCCGTTAGGGCGGGGAAACACGAGCAGTACTTC.